The rows below give T cell receptor beta chains drawn from one sample of a study of Ad26.COV2.S vaccination and SARS-CoV-2 variants. Assay used: immunoSEQ multiplex PCR; TCRdb lists only in-frame clones, some missing. Among some 410,000 clones listed, approximately 90% were seen once. Sequences were derived from peripheral blood, sampled in a trial of Ad26.COV2.S vaccine versus placebo. Every receptor here comes from a person between 18 and 59 years old who received the Ad26.COV2.S COVID-19 vaccine or a placebo. CDR3s include the opening cysteine and the closing phenylalanine or tryptophan. A D gene is named only where the DNA matches it firmly. A row's size may be missing; if present it is once, few, many or a size class.

cdr3_nt | cdr3_aa | cdr3_length | j_call | v_call | clone_size | d_call
TGCGCCAGCAGTCCGGGCGGGACCCAGTACTTC | CASSPGGTQYF | 11 | TRBJ2-5 | TRBV23-1 | . | .
TGCGCCAGCAGCTTGGGACTTGGGGAGACCCAGTACTTC | CASSLGLGETQYF | 13 | TRBJ2-5 | TRBV5-1 | . | .
TGTGCCAGTGGGGACAGCGAGATTTCCCTCCACTTT | CASGDSEISLHF | 12 | TRBJ1-6 | TRBV19 | . | TRBD1
TGTGCCAGCAGTCCGGGACAGGGGTCTGGCTACACCTTC | CASSPGQGSGYTF | 13 | TRBJ1-2 | TRBV12-3/TRBV12-4 | few | TRBD1
TGTGCCAGCAGCCATGATCCGGGACAAATGGATCAGCCCCAGCATTTT | CASSHDPGQMDQPQHF | 16 | TRBJ1-5 | TRBV2 | . | .
TGCAGCGTCCGCCCGGTGGGGGACAGGGAGCAGTACTTC | CSVRPVGDREQYF | 13 | TRBJ2-7 | TRBV29-1 | . | TRBD1
TGTGCCAGCAGCTTGGCTCTGGGGGAGACCCAGTACTTC | CASSLALGETQYF | 13 | TRBJ2-5 | TRBV5-4 | . | .
TGTGCCAGCAGTGAAGGGGCAGGCGCCTACGAGCAGTACTTC | CASSEGAGAYEQYF | 14 | TRBJ2-7 | TRBV6-1 | . | .
TGTGCCAGCAGCTTGGTTGGGGGCCGGAACACTGAAGCTTTCTTT | CASSLVGGRNTEAFF | 15 | TRBJ1-1 | TRBV5-8 | once | .
TGTGCCAGCAAACAAGGTATAGGAACTAGCAATCAGCCCCAGCATTTT | CASKQGIGTSNQPQHF | 16 | TRBJ1-5 | TRBV28 | . | .
TGTGCCATCAGTGAAAGTGGTATGAACACTGAAGCTTTCTTT | CAISESGMNTEAFF | 14 | TRBJ1-1 | TRBV10-3 | . | .
TGTGCCACCAGTGGGGGGCCGCACACCGGGGAGCTGTTTTTT | CATSGGPHTGELFF | 14 | TRBJ2-2 | TRBV24-1 | . | .
TGTGCCAGAAGCTGGGGGGCCTACACAGGGGACCTCTCTAACTATGGCTACACCTTC | CARSWGAYTGDLSNYGYTF | 19 | TRBJ1-2 | TRBV5-3 | . | TRBD1
TGTGCCAGCAGTTTTGACATATCCTACGAGCAGTACTTC | CASSFDISYEQYF | 13 | TRBJ2-7 | TRBV28 | once | .
TGCAGTGCTAGTGGGGGGACAGGTATGCGTGAGCAGTACTTC | CSASGGTGMREQYF | 14 | TRBJ2-7 | TRBV20-1 | once | TRBD1
TGTGCCAGCAGCTCGTACATGAGCTCCTACGAGCAGTACTTC | CASSSYMSSYEQYF | 14 | TRBJ2-7 | TRBV7-2 | . | .
TGTGCAAGTCGCTTCCCGGGACTAGCGGGGGGGCGTGTAACAGATACGCAGTATTTT | CASRFPGLAGGRVTDTQYF | 19 | TRBJ2-3 | TRBV12-2 | . | .
TGTGCCAGCAGCTTGGTCGGGGGGCGGACGTCCTATAATTCACCCCTCCACTTT | CASSLVGGRTSYNSPLHF | 18 | TRBJ1-6 | TRBV5-8 | few | .
TGTGCCAGCAACCTCGAGCGGGGAATCTACAATGAGCAGTTCTTC | CASNLERGIYNEQFF | 15 | TRBJ2-1 | TRBV11-2 | . | TRBD2
TGTGCCAGCAGCGACCAGGGGGCCGAGCAGTACTTC | CASSDQGAEQYF | 12 | TRBJ2-7 | TRBV9 | . | TRBD1
TGTGCCAGTAGCCCGAGAGGGCCCGCAGATACGCAGTATTTT | CASSPRGPADTQYF | 14 | TRBJ2-3 | TRBV19 | . | .
TGTGCCAGCAGTGTCCGACTAGCGGGGATTAGCACAGATACGCAGTATTTT | CASSVRLAGISTDTQYF | 17 | TRBJ2-3 | TRBV6-1 | . | TRBD2
TGTGCCAGCAGCTTGGCGGTTGGCACCGTCTCTGGAAACACCATATATTTT | CASSLAVGTVSGNTIYF | 17 | TRBJ1-3 | TRBV5-4 | few | .
TGCGCCAGCAGCTTGGTTTCTAGCTGGATAGGGAACAATGAGCAGTTCTTC | CASSLVSSWIGNNEQFF | 17 | TRBJ2-1 | TRBV5-1 | . | .
TGCGCCAGCAGCCAACCGGGACGCCTTGACGAGCAGTACTTC | CASSQPGRLDEQYF | 14 | TRBJ2-7 | TRBV4-3 | . | .
TGTGCCAGCAGCTTGGCCGGGACCAGACAAGAGACCCAGTACTTC | CASSLAGTRQETQYF | 15 | TRBJ2-5 | TRBV5-6 | . | .
TGTGCCAGCAATCGGGACTTAAACTCCTACGAGCAGTACTTC | CASNRDLNSYEQYF | 14 | TRBJ2-7 | TRBV9 | . | .
TGTGCCAGCAGCTCCTGGGACAGGCAGCCTTCCTACGAGCAGTACTTC | CASSSWDRQPSYEQYF | 16 | TRBJ2-7 | TRBV7-2 | . | TRBD1
TGTGCCAGCAGTTTTCACCCTAACACTGAAGCTTTCTTT | CASSFHPNTEAFF | 13 | TRBJ1-1 | TRBV27 | once | .
TGTGCCAGCAGCGCGGGACAGGATAGCAATCAGCCCCAGCATTTT | CASSAGQDSNQPQHF | 15 | TRBJ1-5 | TRBV7-9 | . | TRBD1
TGTGCCAGCAGCTGGGGGGGGGCGGTGAACACTGAAGCTTTCTTT | CASSWGGAVNTEAFF | 15 | TRBJ1-1 | TRBV5-4 | once | .
TGTGCCAGCAGCTATAGCGGGACCGTCTACAATGAGCAGTTCTTC | CASSYSGTVYNEQFF | 15 | TRBJ2-1 | TRBV7-9 | . | TRBD2
TGTGCCTGGACCCCAGACATCCGCAATCAGCCCCAGCATTTT | CAWTPDIRNQPQHF | 14 | TRBJ1-5 | TRBV30 | . | .
TGCGCCAGCACTACCAAGGACAGGGGCGGCTACGAGCAGTACTTC | CASTTKDRGGYEQYF | 15 | TRBJ2-7 | TRBV23-1 | . | TRBD1
TGTGCCAGCAGCTTTCGGGGCGAAGATACGCAGTATTTT | CASSFRGEDTQYF | 13 | TRBJ2-3 | TRBV11-2 | . | .
TGTGCCAGCTCGCAGGGGCCGATCACTGAAGCTTTCTTT | CASSQGPITEAFF | 13 | TRBJ1-1 | TRBV18 | . | .
TGTGCCAGCAGTCCCGGGACTAGCGGGGGGGCAGAGACCCAGTACTTC | CASSPGTSGGAETQYF | 16 | TRBJ2-5 | TRBV28 | . | TRBD2
TGCGCCAGCAGCTGGGGGACAGAAAACTACGAGCAGTACTTC | CASSWGTENYEQYF | 14 | TRBJ2-7 | TRBV5-1 | . | TRBD1
TGTGCCAGCAGGCCGACAGCTTATAGCAATCAGCCCCAGCATTTT | CASRPTAYSNQPQHF | 15 | TRBJ1-5 | TRBV6-5 | once | .
TGTGCCAGTAGTATAGATCGGGGTTGGGGGAAAGAGACCCAGTACTTC | CASSIDRGWGKETQYF | 16 | TRBJ2-5 | TRBV19 | . | .
TGTGCCAGTAGGCCCGGGACAGTGAAAACCACTGAAGCTTTCTTT | CASRPGTVKTTEAFF | 15 | TRBJ1-1 | TRBV19 | . | TRBD1